A selection of T cell receptor beta chains follows, all from one sample in a study of blood T cell repertoires in COVID-19. Generated by immunoSEQ multiplex PCR, the TCRdb table keeps only in-frame clones and is missing some. Among about 130,000 clones listed, about 80% were seen once. Sequenced input: peripheral blood. All receptors come from a woman older than 75 with acute or convalescent COVID-19. The CDR3 runs from the conserved cysteine through the conserved F or W. D genes are given only for firm matches. The size of a clone is reported for some rows only, either as once, few or many, or as a class for expanded clones.

d_call	v_call	clone_size	j_call	cdr3_aa	cdr3_nt
.	TRBV9	.	TRBJ2-5	CASSVGAGRETQYF	TGTGCCAGCAGCGTAGGTGCAGGGCGAGAGACCCAGTACTTC
.	TRBV3-1/TRBV3-2	.	TRBJ1-2	CASTLQGSNGYTF	TGTGCCAGCACCCTACAGGGTTCCAATGGCTACACCTTC
.	TRBV19	.	TRBJ1-5	CASSIGSGWYQPQHF	TGTGCCAGTAGTATAGGGTCAGGTTGGTATCAGCCCCAGCATTTT
.	TRBV5-6	.	TRBJ1-2	CASQGQNYGYTF	TGTGCCAGCCAAGGACAGAACTATGGCTACACCTTC
.	TRBV19	once	TRBJ1-5	CASSIFNQASGQPQHF	TGTGCCAGTAGTATATTTAATCAGGCCAGCGGGCAGCCCCAGCATTTT
TRBD1	TRBV18	.	TRBJ1-4	CASSHRGSNEKLFF	TGTGCCAGCTCCCACAGGGGGTCTAATGAAAAACTGTTTTTT
.	TRBV19	.	TRBJ1-5	CASSRGGGGHSNQPQHF	TGTGCCAGTAGTAGGGGGGGAGGAGGGCATAGCAATCAGCCCCAGCATTTT
TRBD1	TRBV7-9	.	TRBJ2-7	CASVRDRGYEQYF	TGTGCCAGTGTAAGGGACAGGGGCTACGAGCAGTACTTC
.	TRBV6-9	.	TRBJ1-4	CASSSGSTNEKLFF	TGTGCCAGCAGTTCAGGCTCAACTAATGAAAAACTGTTTTTT
.	TRBV4-1	once	TRBJ1-1	CASSQRGGSMNTEAFF	TGCGCCAGCAGCCAGAGGGGGGGAAGCATGAACACTGAAGCTTTCTTT
TRBD1	TRBV19	.	TRBJ2-1	CASQGGQGSYNEQFF	TGTGCCAGTCAAGGGGGACAGGGTTCCTACAATGAGCAGTTCTTC
.	TRBV18	.	TRBJ1-6	CASSPAGNVAPLHF	TGTGCCAGCTCACCCGCAGGTAATGTGGCACCCCTCCACTTT
TRBD1	TRBV7-9	.	TRBJ1-4	CASSIGQGVGKLFF	TGTGCCAGCAGCATCGGACAGGGGGTTGGAAAACTGTTTTTT
.	TRBV7-9	.	TRBJ2-5	CASSLAFAVQETQYF	TGTGCCAGCAGCTTAGCGTTCGCGGTTCAAGAGACCCAGTACTTC
.	TRBV2	once	TRBJ1-1	CASSRQQLQFMNTEAFF	TGTGCCAGCAGCCGACAGCAACTACAATTTATGAACACTGAAGCTTTCTTT
TRBD1	TRBV13	.	TRBJ1-2	CASRSRQGGGYTF	TGTGCCAGCAGATCTCGACAGGGAGGTGGCTACACCTTC
TRBD2	TRBV30	few	TRBJ2-7	CAWSRGDLYEQYF	TGTGCCTGGAGCCGGGGGGATCTCTACGAGCAGTACTTC
.	TRBV7-9	.	TRBJ1-4	CASSLEGTTGEKLFF	TGTGCCAGCAGCTTAGAGGGGACAACGGGGGAAAAACTGTTTTTT
TRBD1	TRBV6-5	.	TRBJ1-2	CASSYSRQGYGYTF	TGTGCCAGCAGTTACTCCAGACAGGGCTATGGCTACACCTTC